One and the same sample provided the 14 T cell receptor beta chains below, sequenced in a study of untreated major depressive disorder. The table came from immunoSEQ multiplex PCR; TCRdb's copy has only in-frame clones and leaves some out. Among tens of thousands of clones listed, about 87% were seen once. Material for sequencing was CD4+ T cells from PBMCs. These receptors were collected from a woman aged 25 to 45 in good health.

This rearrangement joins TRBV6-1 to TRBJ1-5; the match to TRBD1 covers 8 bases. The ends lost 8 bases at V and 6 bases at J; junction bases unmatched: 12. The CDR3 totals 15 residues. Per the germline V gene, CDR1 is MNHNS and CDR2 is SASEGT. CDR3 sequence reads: CASRPDRGGSQPQHF. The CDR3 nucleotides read TGTGCCAGCCGACCCGACAGGGGAGGGAGTCAGCCCCAGCATTTT.

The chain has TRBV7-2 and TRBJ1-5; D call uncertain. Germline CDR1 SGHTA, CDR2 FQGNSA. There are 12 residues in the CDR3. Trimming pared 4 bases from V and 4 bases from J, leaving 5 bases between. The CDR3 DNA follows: TGTGCCAGCAGCTCGAATAATCAGCCCCAGCATTTT. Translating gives CASSSNNQPQHF.

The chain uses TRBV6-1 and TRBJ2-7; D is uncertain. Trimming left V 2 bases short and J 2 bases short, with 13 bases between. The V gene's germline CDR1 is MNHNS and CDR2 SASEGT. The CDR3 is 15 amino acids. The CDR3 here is CASSESLGPAYEQYF. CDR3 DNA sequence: TGTGCCAGCAGTGAAAGTCTAGGGCCCGCCTACGAGCAGTACTTC.

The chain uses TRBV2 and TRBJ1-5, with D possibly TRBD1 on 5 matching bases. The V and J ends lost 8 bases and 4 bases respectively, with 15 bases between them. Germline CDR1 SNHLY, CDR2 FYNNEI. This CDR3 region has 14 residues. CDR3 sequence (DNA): TGTGCCAGCGAGGGACGGTTAGAAAATCAGCCCCAGCATTTT. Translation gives CASEGRLENQPQHF.

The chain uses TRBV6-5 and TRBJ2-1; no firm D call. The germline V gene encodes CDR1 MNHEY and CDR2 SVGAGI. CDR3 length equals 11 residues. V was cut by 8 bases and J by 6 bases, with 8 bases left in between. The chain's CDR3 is CASGPPNEQFF. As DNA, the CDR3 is TGTGCCAGCGGACCCCCCAATGAGCAGTTCTTC.

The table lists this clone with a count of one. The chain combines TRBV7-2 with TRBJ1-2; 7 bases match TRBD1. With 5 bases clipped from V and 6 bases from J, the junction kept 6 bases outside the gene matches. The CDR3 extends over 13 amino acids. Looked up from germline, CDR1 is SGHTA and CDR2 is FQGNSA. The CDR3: CASSPTGDHGYTF. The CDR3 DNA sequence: TGTGCCAGCAGCCCCACAGGGGATCATGGCTACACCTTC.

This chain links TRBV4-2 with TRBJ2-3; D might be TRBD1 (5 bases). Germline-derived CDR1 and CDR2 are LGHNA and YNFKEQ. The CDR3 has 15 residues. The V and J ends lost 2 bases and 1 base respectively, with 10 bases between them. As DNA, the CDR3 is TGTGCCAGCAGCCAAAGGTCCAGGGGCACAGATACGCAGTATTTT. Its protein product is CASSQRSRGTDTQYF.

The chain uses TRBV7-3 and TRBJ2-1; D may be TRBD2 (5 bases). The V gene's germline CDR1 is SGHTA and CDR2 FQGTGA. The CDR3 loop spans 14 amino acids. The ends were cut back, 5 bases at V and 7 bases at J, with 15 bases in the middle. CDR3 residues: CASSPGNARNEQFF. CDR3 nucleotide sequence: TGTGCCAGCAGCCCGGGGAACGCTCGGAATGAGCAGTTCTTC.

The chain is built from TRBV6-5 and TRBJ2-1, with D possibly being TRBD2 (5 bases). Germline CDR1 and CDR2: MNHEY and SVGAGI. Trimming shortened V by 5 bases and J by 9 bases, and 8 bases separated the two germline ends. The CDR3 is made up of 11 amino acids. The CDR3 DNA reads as TGTGCCAGCAGTGGCCGGGGTGAGCAGTTCTTC. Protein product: CASSGRGEQFF.

CDR3 nucleotide sequence: TGTGCCAGCAGCTTTAGCAGGACACTCACACTCCAAGAGACCCAGTACTTC. Protein: CASSFSRTLTLQETQYF. This chain connects TRBV5-4 to TRBJ2-5; D perhaps matches TRBD1 (5 bases). Trimming cost V 2 bases and J 1 base, with 18 bases left between them. The CDR3 extends over 17 amino acids. Germline assignment: CDR1 SGHNT and CDR2 YYREEE (reference sequence).

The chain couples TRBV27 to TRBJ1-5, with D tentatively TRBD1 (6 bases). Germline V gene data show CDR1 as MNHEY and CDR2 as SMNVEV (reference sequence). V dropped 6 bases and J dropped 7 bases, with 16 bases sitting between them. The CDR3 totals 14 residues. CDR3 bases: TGTGCCAGCAGCCCGAACAGGGACTCGCAGCCCCAGCATTTT. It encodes CASSPNRDSQPQHF.

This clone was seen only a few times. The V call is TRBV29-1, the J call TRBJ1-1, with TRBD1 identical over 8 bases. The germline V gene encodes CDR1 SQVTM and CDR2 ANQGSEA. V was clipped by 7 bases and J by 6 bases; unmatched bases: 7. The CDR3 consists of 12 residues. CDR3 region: CSGQGASAEAFF. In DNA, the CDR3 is TGCAGCGGTCAGGGGGCTTCGGCTGAAGCTTTCTTT. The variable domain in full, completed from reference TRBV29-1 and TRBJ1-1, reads SAVISQKPSRDICQRGTSLTIQCQVDSQVTMMFWYRQQPGQSLTLIATANQGSEATYESGFVIDKFPISRPNLTFSTLTVSNMSPEDSSIYLCSGQGASAEAFFGQGTRLTVV.

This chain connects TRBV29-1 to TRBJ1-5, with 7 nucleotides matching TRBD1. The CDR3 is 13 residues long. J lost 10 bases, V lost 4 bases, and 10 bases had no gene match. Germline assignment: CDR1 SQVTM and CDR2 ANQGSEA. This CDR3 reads CSVGQGVGSPQHF. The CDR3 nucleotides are TGCAGCGTTGGTCAGGGGGTCGGGTCTCCCCAGCATTTT.

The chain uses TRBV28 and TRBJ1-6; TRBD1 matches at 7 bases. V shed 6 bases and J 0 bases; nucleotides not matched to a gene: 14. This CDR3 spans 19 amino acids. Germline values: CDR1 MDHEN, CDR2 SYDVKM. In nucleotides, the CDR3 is TGTGCCAGCAGCACGAGGGGACAGAGATTGAGCTCCTATAATTCACCCCTCCACTTT. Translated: CASSTRGQRLSSYNSPLHF.